The 22 T cell receptor beta chains given below trace back to one sample, sequenced in a study of identical twins. TCRdb reanalysed the 5' RACE reads using MiXCR and keeps one entry per CDR3 protein. The data show around 490,000 distinct CDR3 sequences, 13% to 15% seen once. This sample was shared with a second study, whose subject was yellow fever vaccine responses in identical twins.

Sequenced: CD4+ T cells sorted from blood. These receptors were taken from a woman between 18 and 29 years old in good health.

Written as DNA, the CDR3 is TGCAGTGCTAGAGGGGGAATTTGGGGGGAGACCCAGTACTTC. Protein sequence: CSARGGIWGETQYF. This chain links TRBV20-1 with TRBJ2-5; D assignment may be TRBD1 or TRBD2 (5 bases each). The CDR3 consists of 14 residues. Germline V lookup: CDR1 DFQATT, CDR2 SNEGSKA (reference sequence). The ends were cut back, 1 base at V and 5 bases at J, with 14 bases in the middle.

The chain uses TRBV19 and TRBJ2-5; a weak D match, TRBD1 (6 bases). This CDR3 spans 17 amino acids. Germline loops: CDR1 LNHDA, CDR2 SQIVND (reference sequence). V was cut by 4 bases and J by 6 bases, with 24 bases left in between. The CDR3 sequence: CASSTQTGVGVRQTQYF. CDR3 nucleotides: TGTGCCAGTAGTACCCAGACAGGCGTAGGGGTGAGACAGACCCAGTACTTC.

A word on this clonotype: Here the CDR3 omits its conserved ending phenylalanine or tryptophan, so a read error is the likely source. The chain couples TRBV29-1 to TRBJ1-1, with D perhaps matching TRBD1 (6 bases). Germline V lookup: CDR1 SQVTM, CDR2 ANQGSEA. Trimming removed 6 bases from V and 7 bases from J, with 15 bases in between. CDR3 length equals 12 residues. CDR3 protein: CSVPGVNGEAFS. The CDR3 DNA reads as TGCAGCGTCCCAGGGGTGAATGGTGAAGCTTTCTCT.

To note about this clonotype: A much larger clone differs from this one at a single base, so this may be a read error. V gene TRBV3-1 combines with J gene TRBJ2-4; maybe TRBD2 (6 bases). The length of the CDR3 is 17 residues. Germline V gene sequence: CDR1 LGHDT, CDR2 YNNKEL (reference sequence). CDR3 residues: CASTQTGGDTAKNIQYF. The CDR3 DNA is TGTGCCAGCACCCAAACAGGAGGGGATACGGCCAAAAACATTCAGTACTTC. Full variable domain (rest looked up from reference TRBV3-1 and TRBJ2-4): DTAVSQTPKYLVTQMGNDKSIKCEQNLGHDTMYWYKQDSKKFLKIMFSYNNKELIINETVPNRFSPKSPDKAHLNLHINSLELGDSAVYFCASTQTGGDTAKNIQYFGAGTRLSVL.

The CDR3 DNA is TGCAGCGTTGAAGTTATAGGGGGACTAGGGACCCAGTACTTC. As protein: CSVEVIGGLGTQYF. This chain uses TRBV29-1 with TRBJ2-5; 8 bases agree with TRBD2. Germline CDR1 is SQVTM and CDR2 is ANQGSEA. This CDR3 is 14 amino acids long. The J segment lost 7 bases and the V segment lost 1 base, leaving 8 bases of the junction unmatched.

This clonotype was counted a few times. This rearrangement joins TRBV12-3 or TRBV12-4 to TRBJ1-2; TRBD1 matches at 7 bases. The CDR3 is made up of 16 amino acids. V lost 7 bases to trimming and J lost 0 bases; unmatched junction nucleotides: 11. The CDR3 nucleotides read TGTGCCAGCACTCCCGGACAGGACCTCCCTAACTATGGCTACACCTTC. This codes for CASTPGQDLPNYGYTF.

V and J are TRBV7-6 and TRBJ1-1, with TRBD1 identical over 8 bases. Germline CDR1 SGHVS, CDR2 FNYEAQ. There are 17 residues in the CDR3. The junction had 17 bases not matched to a gene; V was cut back by 5 bases and J by 6 bases. CDR3 amino acids: CASSLTPPGQASAEAFF. CDR3 nucleotide sequence: TGTGCCAGCAGCCTCACACCTCCGGGACAGGCAAGCGCTGAAGCTTTCTTT.

There are a few counts of this clonotype. V gene TRBV6-1 combines with J gene TRBJ1-3; D unresolved. This CDR3 spans 15 amino acids. The V end was cut by 6 bases, the J end by 0 bases, with 12 bases between. CDR1 MNHNS and CDR2 SASEGT come from the germline V gene. Here the CDR3 reads CASSPDRVSGNTIYF. Here the CDR3 DNA reads TGTGCCAGCAGCCCCGACCGAGTCTCTGGAAACACCATATATTTT.

The gene calls are TRBV3-1 and TRBJ2-5; D is undetermined. Trimming shortened V by 0 bases and J by 5 bases, and 10 bases separated the two germline ends. The length of the CDR3 is 14 residues. CDR1 is LGHDT, CDR2 YNNKEL, per germline (reference sequence). The CDR3 sequence: CASSQDDRSETQYF. The CDR3, as DNA: TGTGCCAGCAGCCAAGATGATAGGTCGGAGACCCAGTACTTC.

This clonotype showed up just a few times. As DNA, the CDR3 is TGTGCCAGCAGCCAAGAGGAGCTAAGGAATTCACCCCTCCACTTT. This encodes CASSQEELRNSPLHF. J is TRBJ1-6 and V is TRBV3-1; D remains ambiguous. V was shortened by 0 bases and J by 7 bases, with 10 bases between the two germline ends. Germline V gives CDR1 LGHDT, CDR2 YNNKEL (reference sequence). The CDR3 contains 15 residues. The full variable domain, its missing parts supplied by reference TRBV3-1 and TRBJ1-6, is DTAVSQTPKYLVTQMGNDKSIKCEQNLGHDTMYWYKQDSKKFLKIMFSYNNKELIINETVPNRFSPKSPDKAHLNLHINSLELGDSAVYFCASSQEELRNSPLHFGNGTRLTVT.

On this clonotype itself: The junction departs from germline at one end; a sequencing error may be responsible. The gene calls are TRBV12-3 or TRBV12-4 and TRBJ2-5; D is uncertain. This CDR3 is 12 amino acids long. CDR3 in amino acids: CVSSSVQETQYF. The DNA of the CDR3 is TGTGTCAGCAGTTCCGTTCAAGAGACCCAGTACTTC.

This clonotype has just a few counts. This chain joins TRBV3-1 and TRBJ1-1; 9 bases align to TRBD1. Trimming cost V 3 bases and J 3 bases; bases outside gene matches: 5. Per germline, CDR1 LGHDT and CDR2 YNNKEL (reference sequence). This CDR3 is built from 15 residues. CDR3 protein: CASSQEGQGDTEAFF. The CDR3 nucleotides read TGTGCCAGCAGCCAGGAGGGACAGGGAGACACTGAAGCTTTCTTT.

V is TRBV5-5 and J is TRBJ2-3, with D possibly being TRBD2 (6 bases). The CDR3 sequence is 14 residues long. Trimming removed 4 bases at V and 4 bases at J, with 13 bases between. Germline-derived CDR1 and CDR2 are SGHKS and YYEKEE (reference sequence). The CDR3 protein is CASSSGSKPDTQYF. CDR3 nucleotides: TGTGCCAGCAGCAGCGGGTCCAAGCCAGATACGCAGTATTTT. The whole variable domain, remainder taken from reference TRBV5-5 and TRBJ2-3, is DAGVTQSPTHLIKTRGQQVTLRCSPISGHKSVSWYQQVLGQGPQFIFQYYEKEERGRGNFPDRFSARQFPNYSSELNVNALLLGDSALYLCASSSGSKPDTQYFGPGTRLTVL.

This clonotype was seen repeatedly, ten times or more. The CDR3 region has the DNA TGCGCCAGCAGCACGGGGTTGGGTACTAGCGGGCTTAATGAGCAGTTCTTC. It specifies CASSTGLGTSGLNEQFF. J is TRBJ2-1 and V is TRBV5-1; 9 nucleotides align to TRBD2. This CDR3 has 17 amino acids. After removal of 4 bases from V and 7 bases from J, the junction contained 15 bases not matched to a gene. Germline-derived CDR1 and CDR2 are SGHRS and YFSETQ.

This clonotype was detected only a few times. This chain uses TRBV6-1 with TRBJ2-2; 15 nucleotides line up with TRBD2. The V gene end was trimmed by 8 bases and the J gene end by 1 base; junction bases not matched to a gene: 2. The germline V gene encodes CDR1 MNHNS and CDR2 SASEGT. The CDR3 loop spans 16 amino acids. CDR3 bases: TGTGCCAGCGGGACTAGCGGGGGGAAGAACACCGGGGAGCTGTTTTTT. This encodes CASGTSGGKNTGELFF.

As DNA, the CDR3 is TGTGCCAGCAGCGTCACAGAACGCAATCAGCCCCAGCATTTT. Its protein product is CASSVTERNQPQHF. V is TRBV5-5 and J is TRBJ1-5; D gene ambiguous. Deletions cut 4 bases from V and 2 bases from J, with 10 bases between. CDR3 length equals 14 residues. The V gene's germline CDR1 is SGHKS and CDR2 YYEKEE (reference sequence).

The rearrangement joins TRBV5-4 to TRBJ2-6; 7 bases map to TRBD1. This CDR3 comprises 18 residues. Germline V lookup: CDR1 SGHNT, CDR2 YYREEE (reference sequence). The J segment lost 1 base and the V segment lost 1 base, leaving 8 bases of the junction unmatched. The CDR3 coding sequence is TGTGCCAGCAGCTTGTGGACAGGTTCTTTTTCTGGGGCCAACGTCCTGACTTTC. Its translation is CASSLWTGSFSGANVLTF.

The chain couples TRBV15 to TRBJ2-7; D uncertain. CDR3 length: 14 amino acids. V gave up 1 base and J gave up 3 bases, with 10 bases separating them. Looked up from germline, CDR1 is LNHNV and CDR2 is YYDKDF (reference sequence). CDR3 residues: CATSRVGSHYEQYV. The CDR3 nucleotides are TGTGCCACCAGCAGAGTTGGCAGCCACTACGAGCAGTACGTC.

This clonotype came up a few times. This chain uses TRBV20-1 with TRBJ2-5; 12 bases line up with TRBD2. CDR3 size: 14 residues. The V gene end was trimmed by 2 bases and the J gene end by 5 bases; junction bases not matched to a gene: 3. CDR1 is DFQATT, CDR2 SNEGSKA, per germline (reference sequence). Here the CDR3 reads CSARLAGGRETQYF. The CDR3 nucleotides are TGCAGTGCTAGACTAGCGGGGGGGCGGGAGACCCAGTACTTC.

This clonotype appeared a single time. V and J are TRBV3-1 and TRBJ2-1; 9 bases line up with TRBD1. CDR1 is LGHDT and CDR2 is YNNKEL in the germline V gene (reference sequence). V trimming: 11 bases; J trimming: 0 bases; junction bases outside the gene matches: 14. This CDR3 is 17 amino acids long. The CDR3 nucleotides read TGTGCCTCCAGCAAAGACCCGGGACAGGGCTCCTACAATGAGCAGTTCTTC. It is translated as CASSKDPGQGSYNEQFF.

This clonotype came up once. The genes are TRBV7-9 and TRBJ2-5; 7 bases map to TRBD1. Trimming at V came to 5 bases and at J to 6 bases, leaving 9 bases not matched to a gene. The CDR3 extends over 14 amino acids. The germline gives CDR1 SEHNR, CDR2 FQNEAQ (reference sequence). The CDR3 DNA reads TGTGCCAGCAGCCCTCGAGGGGGCGCGAAGACCCAGTACTTC. Protein product: CASSPRGGAKTQYF.

The CDR3 DNA is TGTGCCAGCAGCCAGAACGGGGGCGGGGGACACGAGCAGTACGTC. Its translation is CASSQNGGGGHEQYV. The rearrangement joins TRBV14 to TRBJ2-7, with D possibly being TRBD2 (7 bases). Germline CDR1 is SGHDN and CDR2 is FVKESK. With 3 bases removed from V and 5 bases from J, the gap between germline ends came to 17 bases. The CDR3 is made up of 15 amino acids.